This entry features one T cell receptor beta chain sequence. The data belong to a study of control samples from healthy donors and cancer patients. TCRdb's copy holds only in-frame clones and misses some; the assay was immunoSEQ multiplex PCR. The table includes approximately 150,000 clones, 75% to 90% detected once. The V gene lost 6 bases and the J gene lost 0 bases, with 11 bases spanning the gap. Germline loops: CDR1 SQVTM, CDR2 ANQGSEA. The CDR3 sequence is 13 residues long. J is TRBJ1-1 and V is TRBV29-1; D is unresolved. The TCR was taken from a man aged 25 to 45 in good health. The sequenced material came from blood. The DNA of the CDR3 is TGCAGCGTCAACCTAGATTTGAACACTGAAGCTTTCTTT. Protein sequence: CSVNLDLNTEAFF.